This TCR beta chain came from a study of HIV-infected patients and healthy controls. Whole-study results and caveats: Compared with healthy controls, HIV-infected patients showed less CDR3 sharing between individuals. The authors saw processing only sixteen HIV-infected individuals as a major limitation on generality. Significantly higher mean Gini indices appeared in HIV-infected repertoires, possibly reflecting oligoclonality.

Sample share makes this clonotype medium-sized. The antigen is unknown. Reverse transcription used around 540 ng RNA and constant-region primers for alpha and beta. Separate chain-specific third strand synthesis with multiplexing indices produced the alpha and beta libraries. The SP2 site served as the priming point for second strand synthesis. TCRdb re-called the 5' RACE reads through MiXCR, storing one row per CDR3 protein. The table records 18,000 or so distinct CDR3 sequences, approximately 10% of them present only once. This CDR3 is 14 amino acids long. Germline V gene lookup returns CDR1 MNHEY and CDR2 SVGEGT. Trimming removed 6 bases from V and 7 bases from J, with 16 bases in between. The repertoire came from unfractionated whole blood and reflected all unsorted peripheral T cells.

This sequence was found in an adult in good health. Sequencing used blood. The J gene is TRBJ2-1, the V gene TRBV6-2 or TRBV6-3; D unresolved. CDR3 region: CASSVDSRGNEQFF. CDR3 nucleotides: TGTGCCAGCAGCGTAGATAGTAGAGGAAATGAGCAGTTCTTC.